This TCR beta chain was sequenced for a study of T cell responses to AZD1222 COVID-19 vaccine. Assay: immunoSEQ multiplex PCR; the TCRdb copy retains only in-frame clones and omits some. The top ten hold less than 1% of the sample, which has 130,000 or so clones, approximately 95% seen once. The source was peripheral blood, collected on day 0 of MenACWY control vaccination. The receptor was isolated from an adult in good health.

CDR3 sequence (DNA): TGTGCCAGCAGCCACCCTGGGGCATATGGCTACACCTTC. The encoded protein is CASSHPGAYGYTF. The V and J genes are TRBV6-2 or TRBV6-3 and TRBJ1-2, with D possibly matching TRBD1 (5 bases). The CDR3 is 13 amino acids. Germline CDR1 and CDR2: MNHEY and SVGEGT. Trimming removed 6 bases from V and 5 bases from J, with 13 bases in between.